This TCR beta chain was profiled in a study of cytomegalovirus exposure and HLA in healthy donors (dated by TCRdb to between 2016 and 2019). For the study in its entirety: In an earlier analysis of 587 of the donors, 250 to 350 Gb of sequence data and approximately 120 million unique TCR beta sequences from 150 million to 200 million T cells were reported. An early release that covered more than 550 HLA-typed donors contained approximately 300 gigabases of sequencing data and around 85 million unique TCR sequences. Among the roughly 400 genotyped donors, around 81% belonged to the genetic ancestry cluster associated with self-reported Caucasian donors. The study aimed to test whether signatures of past pathogen exposure could be identified by cataloging public T cell receptors. The study profiled the T cell repertoires of 550 to 700 subjects by immunosequencing and related them to cytomegalovirus serostatus. A separate validation cohort of about 110 different subjects was used in addition to the roughly 720-subject first cohort. To predict cytomegalovirus infection status, the study combined high-throughput TCR immunosequencing, statistical association of individual TCRs with disease status, and machine learning. A later analysis re-analyzed previously published TCR beta repertoires from roughly 690 donors and added high-resolution HLA genotyping to study TCR occurrence patterns. Rather than using new phenotypic data, the later analysis identified candidate immune exposures from TCR beta sequences and from how often those sequences occurred across donors. In an earlier analysis of more than 550 of the donors, high-throughput TCR beta sequencing was used to judge whether each TCR beta V gene segment behaved as functional or pseudogenic. Donor age, sex, ethnicity and CMV serostatus were compiled together with the repertoire data. A later genetic analysis used genome-wide SNP genotypes for about 65% of the 666 donors, treating that subset as a discovery cohort. Every repertoire in the discovery cohort had been generated on one and the same sequencing platform. HLA typing covered class I and class II loci at four-digit resolution. The number of donors typed differed by locus, with 629-630 for A, B, C, DRB1 and DQB1, roughly 520 for DQA1, some 570 for DPA1, and some 440 for DPB1. Because of strong linkage in the cohort, roughly five DR-DQ haplotypes were treated as single units for association and clustering. On average, around 240,000 unique TCR beta nucleotide sequences were sequenced per donor among a few hundred genotyped donors of the cohort, with about 19% of those sequences being non-productive. What the authors observed across the whole study: The cohort was sequenced for TCR beta chains only, and without alpha or paired-chain data the features that could be detected were limited. At a false discovery rate of 0.05, a later analysis linked about 17,000 TCR beta sequences to specific HLA alleles. The classifier was reported to diagnose cytomegalovirus status with high specificity and sensitivity in both the original cohort and the validation cohort. According to the authors, the approach could potentially be generalized to other disease states and immunological phenotypes. While some public TCRs were present in many individuals, most TCR sequences turned up only very rarely across donors. The earlier analysis of around 600 of the donors excluded seventeen rarely observed V segments, including chromosome 9 orphons, because counts were too low. A cluster of highly shared sequence variants was judged likely to be a technical artifact of the sequencing pipeline. Some IMGT-functional V segments, including TRBV6-2 and TRBV6-3, could not be distinguished by the 87-base-pair reads and were therefore excluded. Correlated functional status among segregating V segments might reflect linkage disequilibrium, but an unknown experimental factor could not be ruled out. When HLA alleles, especially DR and DQ, strongly co-occurred, TCR associations were difficult to assign to individual alleles. The study gave a list of some 150 TCR beta chains associated with cytomegalovirus. Sequencing depth was assumed to be roughly uniform across donors in the presence/absence analyses, though that assumption may not hold. A further reported finding was that TCR beta sequences accurately predicted the HLA-A and HLA-B alleles for most subjects in the first cohort. Compared with equally common non-associated chains, HLA-associated TCR beta chains in a later analysis were more clonally expanded and had lower generation probabilities. A later analysis reported that several top co-occurrence clusters appeared linked to parvovirus B19, influenza, CMV and Epstein-Barr virus. A later genetic analysis associated a missense DCLRE1C variant with V-gene and J-gene trimming of TCR beta chains, and an independent cohort replicated the association. HLA typing was unavailable for some donors at each locus, so association tests used only the typed subset. In a later analysis, TCR association rates were found to vary across HLA loci, with the most associated TCRs seen for DRB1 alleles and the fewest for HLA-C alleles. Compared with the 666-donor mean, donors in an Asian-associated ancestry cluster had fewer N-insertions in productive TCRs, according to a later genetic analysis. A few of the identified cytomegalovirus-associated TCR beta chains were confirmed in vitro to be specific for cytomegalovirus antigens. In an earlier analysis of approximately 590 of the donors, most TCR beta V segments appeared in productive rearrangements about 87% or about 30% of the time, broadly matching IMGT annotations. A later analysis found that most CMV-associated TCR beta chains appeared HLA-restricted, with HLA associations seemingly driven largely by CMV exposure. Immune exposure information for the cohort was limited to CMV serostatus.

The cohort consisted of 600 to 700 healthy bone marrow donors. At the time of sampling, every cohort member was nominally healthy, though immune exposures that went unrecorded were likely present. The donor tested CMV seropositive and was one of the 289 seropositive cohort members. Every donor gave a peripheral blood sample, and the peripheral blood mononuclear cells from that sample were used for TCR beta sequencing. The Qiagen DNeasy Blood Extraction Kit was used to extract genomic DNA from the blood cell samples. The library was prepared using the immunoSEQ multiplex PCR assay. A mixture of 60 forward primers for TCR Vbeta segments and 13 reverse primers for TCR Jbeta segments was used in the multiplex PCR. The CDR3 region of rearranged TCR beta genes was amplified from genomic DNA by a multiplex PCR assay. Amplified TCR beta libraries were sequenced as 87-base-pair reads on the Illumina HiSeq System. The study's processing was this. In a later analysis, 70 million to 95 million unique TCR beta chains were counted across the 500 to 700 repertoires, and roughly 11 million of these chains were shared by at least two donors. Raw reads were error-corrected and collapsed into unique sequences with a nearest-neighbor algorithm that merged closely related sequences to remove PCR and sequencing errors. V, D and J gene segments were assigned by aligning CDR3 sequences to IMGT reference sequences. Each retained sequence needed at least a six-nucleotide match to both a V gene segment and a J gene segment. A rearrangement counted as productive if the CDR3 had no stop codons and remained in frame with V and J, and every other rearrangement counted as non-productive. CDR3 was defined according to IMGT convention as the region running from the second conserved V-encoded cysteine to the conserved J-encoded phenylalanine. In an earlier analysis of just under 600 of the donors, sequences lacking an unambiguous match to a single V gene segment were excluded. In an earlier analysis of several hundred of the donors, V segments were called functional above 56.7% productive rearrangements and were called segregating when the between-donor standard deviation exceeded 5%. A statistical classification framework was developed to diagnose cytomegalovirus status using the catalog of TCR beta chain sequences. In a later analysis, TCR nucleotide sequences were compared against IMGT/GENE-DB human TR gene sequences so that V and J genes could be assigned. In a later analysis, CDR3 sequences and most-parsimonious VDJ recombination scenarios were assigned using the TCRdist pipeline. A later analysis defined each TCR beta chain by its CDR3 amino acid sequence plus V-gene family, and excluded reads lacking a unique V-gene family. As a way to deal with suspected cross-contamination and a sequencing artifact, a later analysis dropped hundreds of nucleotide sequences that were highly shared and had low generation probability. For each public chain, a later analysis derived a clonal expansion index from normalized ranks of inferred template counts within each repertoire. In a later analysis, generation probabilities were computed using a VDJ recombination model fitted to out-of-frame rearrangements, and the results were checked against IGoR. In a later analysis, TCR-TCR, TCR-HLA and TCR-CMV co-occurrence was scored with hypergeometric tests, and a repertoire-size bias correction was applied to TCR pairs. A later analysis estimated false discovery rates by permuting HLA or CMV assignments 20 times. In a later analysis, co-occurring TCRs were grouped using DBSCAN, with TCRdist sequence similarity added in when clustering inside HLA-allele-positive subsets. Repertoires with fewer than 30,000 or more than 120,000 public chains, plus five repertoires with anomalous nucleotide sharing, were excluded from co-occurrence clustering. Not all clones reach the TCRdb copy of this immuneACCESS table, which keeps in-frame sequences only. Checked studies attribute under half of the gap to unresolved V genes and leave the rest unexplained. Clone size and V and J calls were adopted from that table, with D and trimming inferred from the DNA. The sample table holds fewer than 200,000 clones, of which about 75% were seen once. Of the sample, around 0.89% falls within the top ten clones.

At the junction V is shortened by 10 bases and J by 0 bases; bases outside the gene matches: 11. From its cysteine to its phenylalanine, the CDR3 spans 16 amino acids. Only CDR3 DNA is held: 48 bases, read in frame from base 1. CDR1 and CDR2 are read off the germline V gene (reference sequence) as LNHDA and SQIVND. Turning to this clone: This clone's antigen is unknown. It has no much larger one-base neighbor in the sample; base qualities were not kept.

The material sequenced was PBMCs. The sequence derives from a woman aged 45-60 years in good health and CMV-seropositive. The chain links TRBV19 with TRBJ2-1, with 8 bases aligning to TRBD2. CDR3 region: CATFPASGSSYNEQFF. The DNA sequence is TGTGCCACCTTCCCCGCAAGCGGGAGCTCCTACAATGAGCAGTTCTTC.